This TCR beta chain was recorded in a study of brain T cells in children with intractable seizures. TCRdb's table, derived via immunoSEQ multiplex PCR, lists solely in-frame clones and lacks some. The sample holds tens of thousands of clones, about 92% seen once. This clone was seen a single time. Germline CDR1 is KGHSH and CDR2 is LQKENI. The CDR3 covers 14 residues. V was pared by 4 bases and J by 4 bases, with 11 bases between. The genes are TRBV18 and TRBJ1-5; D gene ambiguous. This material consisted of peripheral blood, taken at surgery. This TCR came from a boy under three years old with tuberous sclerosis and intractable seizures. Here the CDR3 reads CASSHKDPNQPQHF. The CDR3, as DNA: TGTGCCAGCTCACACAAGGACCCTAATCAGCCCCAGCATTTT.